A single sample gave rise to the 13 T cell receptor beta chains below, sequenced in a study of cytomegalovirus exposure and HLA in healthy donors. The primer mix had 60 Vbeta and 13 Jbeta primers. Method: immunoSEQ multiplex PCR; TCRdb's copy keeps in-frame clones and lacks some. The data hold about 120,000 clones, with about 80% observed a single time. Sequencing was done on a sample of PBMCs. These receptors were obtained from a female donor in good health and CMV-seropositive.

Only one count was recorded for this clone. The V call is TRBV5-1, the J call TRBJ1-1, with D possibly being TRBD1 (6 bases). Germline CDR1 and CDR2: SGHRS and YFSETQ. The CDR3 extends over 15 amino acids. The V end lost 3 bases, the J end lost 4 bases, and 16 bases lay between the germline ends. The DNA for the CDR3 is TGCGCCAGCAGCTCCCCGGGGGGCGTTGGCACTGAAGCTTTCTTT. Amino acids: CASSSPGGVGTEAFF.

The chain combines TRBV5-6 with TRBJ1-4; TRBD1 matches 11 bases. The CDR3 spans 15 residues. Germline V gene lookup returns CDR1 SGHDT and CDR2 YYEEEE. After removal of 1 base from V and 8 bases from J, the junction contained 4 bases not matched to a gene. The CDR3 nucleotides are TGTGCCAGCAGCTTGCGGGACAGGGGGACCGAAAAACTGTTTTTT. Translation gives CASSLRDRGTEKLFF.

The chain combines TRBV18 with TRBJ2-2; D is possibly TRBD2 (6 bases). V was clipped by 6 bases and J by 4 bases, with 15 bases between them. The CDR3 runs to 15 residues. Looked up from germline, CDR1 is KGHSH and CDR2 is LQKENI. CDR3 region: CASSLSGGGTGELFF. In DNA form, the CDR3 reads TGTGCCAGCTCGCTATCCGGGGGAGGCACCGGGGAGCTGTTTTTT.

This sequence joins TRBV10-3 and TRBJ1-2; 8 bases align to TRBD1. The CDR3 covers 14 residues. The V gene end was trimmed by 0 bases and the J gene end by 9 bases; junction bases not matched to a gene: 6. Germline V gene lookup returns CDR1 ENHRY and CDR2 SYGVKD. The CDR3 bases are TGTGCCATCAGTGAGTCAAGGACAGGGATTCGCTACACCTTC. It specifies CAISESRTGIRYTF.

The chain carries TRBV4-1 and TRBJ2-1, with D possibly TRBD2 on 7 matching bases. Germline CDR1 and CDR2: MGHRA and YSYEKL. There are 16 residues in the CDR3. V was clipped by 1 base and J by 7 bases, with 17 bases between them. The CDR3 DNA reads as TGCGCCAGCAGCCAAGGAACGGCGGGGGCGAGGAATGAGCAGTTCTTC. It translates to CASSQGTAGARNEQFF.

This sequence joins TRBV5-5 and TRBJ2-7; unclear D gene. The CDR3 runs to 13 residues. The V end was cut by 5 bases, the J end by 3 bases, with 12 bases between. Germline CDR1 reads SGHKS; CDR2 reads YYEKEE (reference sequence). The CDR3, as DNA: TGTGCCAGCAGTCCAAGAGTCATCTACGAGCAGTACTTC. Residues: CASSPRVIYEQYF. Together with reference TRBV5-5 and TRBJ2-7, the CDR3 gives the full variable domain: DAGVTQSPTHLIKTRGQQVTLRCSPISGHKSVSWYQQVLGQGPQFIFQYYEKEERGRGNFPDRFSARQFPNYSSELNVNALLLGDSALYLCASSPRVIYEQYFGPGTRLTVT.

J is TRBJ1-1 and V is TRBV29-1; D is undetermined. Germline V gene lookup returns CDR1 SQVTM and CDR2 ANQGSEA. The ends were cut back, 8 bases at V and 1 base at J, with 11 bases in the middle. This CDR3 is 12 amino acids long. The CDR3 is CSLEVGNTEAFF. The CDR3, as DNA: TGCAGCTTAGAGGTAGGGAACACTGAAGCTTTCTTT.

This chain uses TRBV6-6 with TRBJ2-3; D possibly corresponds to TRBD1 (6 bases). Trimming removed 5 bases at V and 3 bases at J, with 18 bases between. The CDR3 is 16 amino acids. Germline loops: CDR1 MNHNY, CDR2 SVGAGI (reference sequence). The CDR3 is CASSRQARSLTDTQYF. CDR3 coding DNA: TGTGCCAGCAGTCGACAGGCGCGATCTTTAACAGATACGCAGTATTTT.

On this clone itself: One junction end does not reproduce the germline sequence, and a read error may be involved. This chain connects TRBV19 to TRBJ1-4; TRBD1 is a possible D gene (6 bases). The CDR3 extends over 12 amino acids. Germline CDR1 LNHDA, CDR2 SQIVND (reference sequence). CDR3 amino acids: CASSTLGRDTYF. CDR3 bases: TGTGCCAGTAGTACCCTGGGGAGGGACACGTACTTT.

V usage is TRBV28 and J usage is TRBJ2-3; 11 bases are a match to TRBD2. The CDR3 has 15 residues. Germline V gene lookup returns CDR1 MDHEN and CDR2 SYDVKM. The V gene end was trimmed by 9 bases and the J gene end by 2 bases; junction bases not matched to a gene: 7. The CDR3 is CASGTSGDSTDTQYF. DNA for the CDR3: TGTGCCAGTGGGACTAGCGGAGATTCCACAGATACGCAGTATTTT. The entire variable domain, with the rest obtained from reference TRBV28 and TRBJ2-3, is as follows: DVKVTQSSRYLVKRTGEKVFLECVQDMDHENMFWYRQDPGLGLRLIYFSYDVKMKEKGDIPEGYSVSREKKERFSLILESASTNQTSMYLCASGTSGDSTDTQYFGPGTRLTVL.

DNA for the CDR3: TGTGCCAGCAGCCGCGGGACAGATGCAACTAATGAAAAACTGTTTTTT. This translates into CASSRGTDATNEKLFF. The chain recombines TRBV5-8 with TRBJ1-4; 7 nucleotides align to TRBD1. There are 16 residues in the CDR3. Germline CDR1 is SGHTS and CDR2 is YDEGEE. Trimming cost V 4 bases and J 0 bases; bases outside gene matches: 6. Together with reference TRBV5-8 and TRBJ1-4, the CDR3 gives the full variable domain: EAGVTQSPTHLIKTRGQQATLRCSPISGHTSVYWYQQALGLGLQFLLWYDEGEERNRGNFPPRFSGRQFPNYSSELNVNALELEDSALYLCASSRGTDATNEKLFFGSGTQLSVL.

This sequence joins TRBV5-1 and TRBJ2-1; D unresolved. The germline gives CDR1 SGHRS, CDR2 YFSETQ. The V end was cut by 2 bases, the J end by 0 bases, with 12 bases between. The CDR3 runs to 16 residues. In DNA form, the CDR3 reads TGCGCCAGCAGCTTCTCTGGCGGCTCCTCCTACAATGAGCAGTTCTTC. Encoded protein: CASSFSGGSSYNEQFF.

This clone was detected a few times. The rearrangement uses TRBV4-2 and TRBJ1-1; D gene unclear. From germline, CDR1 is LGHNA and CDR2 YNFKEQ. The V and J ends lost 1 base and 4 bases respectively, with 16 bases between them. This CDR3 spans 16 amino acids. The CDR3 DNA reads TGTGCCAGCAGCCAAGGCGGTTTGAGAGACCGCACTGAAGCTTTCTTT. Its protein product is CASSQGGLRDRTEAFF.